These 19 T cell receptor beta chains came from one sample sequenced in a study of T cells in Graves' hyperthyroidism and ophthalmopathy. Amplification targeted TCR beta CDR3 regions from RNA transcripts. Initially, a first-round RT-PCR of the TCR CDR3 employed the HTBI primer set. TCRdb reanalysed the multiplex PCR reads using MiXCR and keeps one entry per CDR3 protein. The table has a few hundred thousand distinct CDR3 sequences, about a fifth seen once; the top ten hold about 25%. The sequenced sample was blood. The receptors derive from a man younger than 35 with Graves' hyperthyroidism.

This clonotype has at least ten counts. The chain employs TRBV9 and TRBJ1-2; D uncertain. Germline lookup yields CDR1 SGDLS and CDR2 YYNGEE. The CDR3 is 14 residues long. V was clipped by 0 bases and J by 8 bases, with 14 bases between them. CDR3 amino acids: CASSVDYGNEGYTF. The CDR3 DNA is TGTGCCAGCAGCGTAGATTACGGGAATGAGGGCTACACCTTC.

In its sample, this clonotype was seen a few times. V and J are TRBV28 and TRBJ2-7; no clear D gene. Per germline, CDR1 MDHEN and CDR2 SYDVKM. This CDR3 contains 13 residues. Trimming stripped 6 bases from V and 4 bases from J, with 13 bases between. CDR3 DNA: TGTGCCAGCAGGGCCGACAACGGATACGAGCAGTACTTC. Protein sequence: CASRADNGYEQYF. Supplemented by reference TRBV28 and TRBJ2-7, the full variable domain reads DVKVTQSSRYLVKRTGEKVFLECVQDMDHENMFWYRQDPGLGLRLIYFSYDVKMKEKGDIPEGYSVSREKKERFSLILESASTNQTSMYLCASRADNGYEQYFGPGTRLTVT.

The J gene is TRBJ1-1, the V gene TRBV20-1, with 7 bases fitting TRBD1. The CDR3 sequence is 16 residues long. J was trimmed by 3 bases and V by 4 bases; bases with no gene match: 14. CDR1 is DFQATT and CDR2 is SNEGSKA in the germline V gene (reference sequence). CDR3 DNA: TGCAGTGCTACCGGGGCCCCTGGCAGGGGGTACACTGAAGCTTTCTTT. Residues: CSATGAPGRGYTEAFF.

This clonotype was recorded at least ten times. V usage is TRBV7-2 and J usage is TRBJ2-5; 8 nucleotides align to TRBD2. The V gene end was trimmed by 0 bases and the J gene end by 3 bases; junction bases not matched to a gene: 6. The CDR3 spans 16 residues. CDR1 is SGHTA and CDR2 is FQGNSA in the germline V gene. CDR3: CASSLAFGGVKETQYF. CDR3 sequence (DNA): TGTGCCAGCAGCTTAGCGTTCGGGGGGGTTAAAGAGACCCAGTACTTC.

This clonotype was picked up many times. The CDR3 loop reads CSATQGWVSYEQYF. The CDR3, as DNA: TGCAGTGCTACCCAGGGGTGGGTCTCCTACGAGCAGTACTTC. V is TRBV20-1 and J is TRBJ2-7; TRBD1 might be the D (6 bases). CDR1 is DFQATT, CDR2 SNEGSKA, per germline (reference sequence). Trimming stripped 4 bases from V and 0 bases from J, with 13 bases between. The CDR3 is made up of 14 amino acids.

There are many counts of this clonotype. The V gene is TRBV15, the J gene TRBJ2-5; perhaps D is TRBD1 or TRBD2 (6 bases each). V lost 4 bases and J 6 bases, leaving 18 bases between the germline ends. This CDR3 is built from 15 residues. CDR1 and CDR2 (germline): LNHNV, YYDKDF (reference sequence). Here the CDR3 reads CATSNRKGGEKTQYF. CDR3 DNA sequence: TGTGCCACCAGCAATAGGAAGGGGGGCGAAAAGACCCAGTACTTC.

This chain links TRBV29-1 with TRBJ2-5; no clear D. Germline CDR1 SQVTM, CDR2 ANQGSEA. This CDR3 spans 12 amino acids. The V end lost 2 bases, the J end lost 1 base, and 5 bases lay between the germline ends. The CDR3 loop reads CSVEKFQETQYF. The DNA of the CDR3 is TGCAGCGTTGAAAAGTTCCAAGAGACCCAGTACTTC.

This clonotype was picked up a small number of times. This chain joins TRBV6-1 and TRBJ1-1, with a possible D match to TRBD1 (5 bases). The CDR3 loop spans 13 amino acids. Between the trimmed V and J ends, which lost 8 bases and 0 bases, there was a span of 10 bases. CDR1 is MNHNS, CDR2 SASEGT, per germline. CDR3 DNA sequence: TGTGCCAGCTGGGGGGACCTGAACACTGAAGCTTTCTTT. Its protein is CASWGDLNTEAFF.

This clonotype was picked up one time. The rearrangement uses TRBV20-1 and TRBJ1-5; 8 bases align to TRBD1. Germline CDR1 DFQATT, CDR2 SNEGSKA (reference sequence). The CDR3 is made up of 14 amino acids. With 5 bases clipped from V and 7 bases from J, the junction kept 10 bases outside the gene matches. CDR3 nucleotides: TGCAGTGCTTTGTCTCAGGGGGCTTGGCAGCCCCAGCATTTT. It encodes CSALSQGAWQPQHF.

The rearrangement links TRBV18 to TRBJ1-2; D gene ambiguous. V was trimmed by 6 bases and J by 8 bases, leaving 19 bases between them. The germline CDR1 and CDR2 sequences are KGHSH and LQKENI. The CDR3 loop spans 14 amino acids. CDR3 sequence reads: CASSPVEKAWGYTF. The CDR3 DNA sequence: TGTGCCAGCTCCCCAGTTGAGAAGGCCTGGGGCTACACCTTC.

This clonotype was picked up a small number of times. The chain has TRBV11-2 and TRBJ2-7; a possible D gene is TRBD1 (5 bases). V was shortened by 7 bases and J by 1 base, with 14 bases between the two germline ends. Germline-derived CDR1 and CDR2 are SGHAT and FQNNGV. CDR3 length equals 14 residues. The CDR3 reads CASTAHPGSYEQYF. Here the CDR3 DNA reads TGTGCCAGCACCGCACACCCAGGGTCCTACGAGCAGTACTTC.

As concerns this clonotype: Because the CDR3 is missing its conserved closing phenylalanine or tryptophan, this is likely a read error. This chain joins TRBV20-1 and TRBJ1-1, with no clear D. Germline assignment: CDR1 DFQATT and CDR2 SNEGSKA (reference sequence). This CDR3 contains 15 residues. Trimming took off 3 bases at V and 0 bases at J, with 14 bases between the two ends. CDR3 sequence reads: CSASKGPALNTEAFL. DNA of the CDR3: TGCAGTGCTAGTAAAGGTCCTGCCCTGAACACTGAAGCTTTCTTG.

In this sample, this clonotype turned up a few times. V usage is TRBV11-2 and J usage is TRBJ2-2; D uncertain. Trimming removed 5 bases from V and 7 bases from J, with 8 bases in between. The CDR3 runs 12 residues. Germline V gene data show CDR1 as SGHAT and CDR2 as FQNNGV. Here the CDR3 reads CASSPTYGELFF. For the CDR3, the DNA is TGTGCCAGCAGCCCCACTTACGGGGAGCTGTTTTTT.

Only a few counts were recorded for this clonotype. This chain uses TRBV3-1 with TRBJ1-1; possibly TRBD1 for D (5 bases). CDR3 length equals 16 residues. The V end lost 4 bases, the J end lost 6 bases, and 21 bases lay between the germline ends. The germline V gene has CDR1 LGHDT and CDR2 YNNKEL (reference sequence). The CDR3 here is CASSLPGLRGIAEAFF. The CDR3 coding sequence is TGTGCCAGCAGCCTGCCCGGATTAAGGGGTATCGCTGAAGCTTTCTTT.

This clonotype was observed a handful of times. The rearrangement links TRBV9 to TRBJ1-1, with D hard to call. Germline CDR1 is SGDLS and CDR2 is YYNGEE. The CDR3 has 17 residues. V gave up 2 bases and J gave up 1 base, with 18 bases separating them. This CDR3 is CASSVVGRVAKNTEAFF. CDR3 coding DNA: TGTGCCAGCAGCGTCGTCGGTAGGGTGGCTAAGAACACTGAAGCTTTCTTT.

In its sample, this clonotype was seen many times. V usage is TRBV12-3 or TRBV12-4 and J usage is TRBJ1-1, with TRBD1 matching over 9 bases. The CDR3 is 14 amino acids. V trimming: 7 bases; J trimming: 4 bases; junction bases outside the gene matches: 7. The CDR3 loop reads CASTHRGPSTEAFF. For the CDR3, the DNA is TGTGCCAGCACCCACAGGGGGCCAAGCACTGAAGCTTTCTTT.

At least ten counts were recorded for this clonotype. V is TRBV29-1 and J is TRBJ2-7; D is unclear. The CDR3 has 11 amino acids. Germline CDR1 SQVTM, CDR2 ANQGSEA. Between the trimmed V and J ends, which lost 7 bases and 2 bases, there was a span of 9 bases. Here the CDR3 DNA reads TGCAGCGCCACCTTGACCTACGAGCAGTACTTC. Translated: CSATLTYEQYF.

This chain links TRBV18 with TRBJ1-2; D perhaps matches TRBD1 (5 bases). The CDR3 spans 13 residues. Germline V gene data show CDR1 as KGHSH and CDR2 as LQKENI. Trimming left V 5 bases short and J 4 bases short, with 11 bases between. CDR3 sequence reads: CASSKTVSYGYTF. The CDR3 nucleotides are TGTGCCAGCTCAAAGACAGTAAGCTATGGCTACACCTTC.

This clonotype was recorded many times. V gene TRBV12-3 or TRBV12-4 combines with J gene TRBJ2-7; D possibly uses TRBD1 or TRBD2 (5 bases each). The CDR3 consists of 14 residues. Trimming left V 6 bases short and J 1 base short, with 13 bases between. CDR3 amino acids: CASSPLGRSYEQYF. CDR3 DNA: TGTGCCAGCAGCCCCCTGGGACGGTCCTACGAGCAGTACTTC.